The clone carrying this T cell receptor beta chain has only one observation. What it binds is not known. CDR1 LGHNA and CDR2 YSLEER come from the germline V gene. The CDR3 loop spans 13 amino acids. Unmatched junction bases numbered 2, after V lost 0 bases and J lost 8 bases. The data were obtained in a study of Ad26.COV2.S vaccination and SARS-CoV-2 variants. Whole-study context: Donor got 5x10^10 or 1x10^11 viral particles of Ad26.COV2.S. Whole-study findings and limits: Possible underestimation of total T cell responses by the TCR breadth and depth analyses was noted. It was vaccine recipients, not placebo recipients, who had the higher spike-specific TCR breadth.

The repertoire was sequenced with immunoSEQ multiplex PCR; TCRdb's copy has only in-frame clones and lacks some. Counted here are about 400,000 clones, less than 90% occurring once; the ten biggest clones make up 3.5%. Noted treatment: approximately 18 received Ad26.COV2.S at low or high dose, single or two shots; several received placebo; per-sample allocation not given. Sampling occurred on day 63 after the first vaccine or placebo injection. The material sequenced was peripheral blood, taken in a trial of Ad26.COV2.S vaccine versus placebo. This receptor was identified in a person between 18 and 59 years old who received the Ad26.COV2.S COVID-19 vaccine or a placebo. This chain connects TRBV4-3 to TRBJ1-2; 8 bases fit TRBD1. The DNA of the CDR3 is TGCGCCAGCAGCCAAGAAGCAGGGGGCGGCTACACCTTC. Translating it yields CASSQEAGGGYTF.